This T cell receptor beta chain stems from a study of radiation and T cells in renal cell carcinoma. Whole-study findings and limits: Baseline intratumoral clonotype presence is unknown without pretreatment biopsies.

Time point here: blood 2 weeks post-SBRT. Treatment described: 15 Gy SBRT to primary tumor, nephrectomy 4 weeks later. With respect to this clone: Its antigen is not known.

Sequencing was performed with immunoSEQ multiplex PCR; in TCRdb, only in-frame clones are kept and a portion is missing. This sample has tens of thousands of clones; 80% to 90% occur once, and the top ten carry more than 20%. V lost 5 bases to trimming and J lost 1 base; unmatched junction nucleotides: 12. This CDR3 spans 16 amino acids. Germline V gene sequence: CDR1 SGHDT, CDR2 YYEEEE. The specimen comprised blood, sampled from a patient whose treatment included radiotherapy and nephrectomy. This TCR came from a woman between 50 and 59 years old with renal cell carcinoma. The V and J genes are TRBV5-6 and TRBJ2-7; 7 nucleotides line up with TRBD1. The CDR3 sequence is CASSRAQGVMSYEQYF. In DNA form, the CDR3 reads TGTGCCAGCAGTCGAGCTCAGGGGGTAATGTCCTACGAGCAGTACTTC.